The rows below give T cell receptor beta chains drawn from one sample of a study of T cells in Graves' hyperthyroidism and ophthalmopathy. TCRdb fed the multiplex PCR reads into MiXCR, producing one record per CDR3 protein. The sample comprises roughly 500,000 distinct CDR3 sequences, roughly 25% of which are singletons, and roughly 12% rests with the top ten. The source material was blood. Receptors originate from a woman aged 25 to 39 with Graves' ophthalmopathy. The conserved cysteine and the conserved F or W are not part of the CDR3 here. The size entry is marked missing in some rows and otherwise reads once, few, many or a size class.

V gene	J gene	clone size	CDR3 protein
TRBV6-1	TRBJ1-3	many	ASGRGQGRTGNTIY
TRBV27	TRBJ1-5	once	ASSLTGRSQPQH
TRBV12-3/TRBV12-4	TRBJ2-5	many	ASGFRLGPKETQY
TRBV10-3	TRBJ1-2	many	AISEGTGDGYT
TRBV3-1	TRBJ2-7	many	ASSQEAGGSYEQY
TRBV28	TRBJ2-5	many	ASSLVFIGETQY
TRBV6-2/TRBV6-3	TRBJ2-1	-	ASSFRQYNEQF
TRBV11-3	TRBJ2-2	many	ASSLGQGMGELF
TRBV7-8	TRBJ2-5	many	ASSLVRNYPSTQY
TRBV27	TRBJ1-5	-	ASSTGGSGQPQH
TRBV6-1	TRBJ1-2	-	ASSEVRGDGYT
TRBV12-3/TRBV12-4	TRBJ2-2	-	ASSTTGTERGELF
TRBV3-1	TRBJ2-5	few	ASSQVSETQH
TRBV19	TRBJ1-2	many	ASSDLPGGAEHGYT
TRBV20-1	TRBJ2-7	many	SASYRERGEQY
TRBV29-1	TRBJ1-2	many	SGQGDYGYT
TRBV20-1	TRBJ1-2	many	SAMETGGNYGYT
TRBV27	TRBJ2-5	-	ASSSPGPTGDGQTQY
TRBV2	TRBJ1-1	-	ASSEFGGTLRPEAF
TRBV6-1	TRBJ1-2	-	ASSEAGGTVRGYT
TRBV7-8	TRBJ1-5	many	ASSFRLPGDSQPQH
TRBV7-6	TRBJ2-5	few	ASNYQDQTQY
TRBV7-9	TRBJ1-2	many	ASSHRGYT
TRBV30	TRBJ1-3	-	AWRGQVVNTIY
TRBV29-1	TRBJ2-7	few	SVEGGGGYEQY
TRBV4-1	TRBJ1-2	few	ASSQTTGRGGYT
TRBV19	TRBJ2-7	few	ASSGRLHEQY
TRBV11-2	TRBJ1-1	many	ASSLVSTGPEAF
TRBV7-2	TRBJ1-2	once	ASSFLQGT
TRBV6-1	TRBJ1-2	many	ASSVTGEGGYT
TRBV20-1	TRBJ1-6	many	SASRGDPNSPLH
TRBV11-2	TRBJ2-5	many	ASSLMNSQETQY
TRBV12-3/TRBV12-4	TRBJ1-2	many	ASSWGGQGYGYT
TRBV3-1	TRBJ1-2	-	ASSPLRGVYGYT
TRBV6-5	TRBJ1-2	many	ASSYGPLTDYGYT
TRBV11-2	TRBJ2-5	-	ASSLDPGQETQY
TRBV20-1	TRBJ1-1	few	SARKAVNTEAF
TRBV6-5	TRBJ1-5	many	ASSYSRRGQPQH
TRBV6-1	TRBJ1-1	many	ASRGMYSPLNTEAF
TRBV12-3/TRBV12-4	TRBJ2-5	many	ASSLTLGGGIQETQY
TRBV18	TRBJ2-7	-	ASSPPLAGVYEQY
TRBV7-2	TRBJ2-5	-	ASAGTRDETQY
TRBV6-1	TRBJ2-5	many	ASSSGTLQETQY
TRBV5-5	TRBJ2-5	few	ASSWESRGETQY
TRBV30	TRBJ2-7	-	AWSKDPAYEQY
TRBV2	TRBJ1-2	many	ASSARRDNYGYT